This note documents a single T cell receptor (beta chain) sequence. The table came from immunoSEQ multiplex PCR; TCRdb's copy has only in-frame clones and leaves some out. The sample lists over 85,000 clones, 70% to 90% occurring once. This sample was taken from a study of T cell responses to AZD1222 COVID-19 vaccine. This receptor was identified in an adult who received the AZD1222 COVID-19 vaccine. This specimen consisted of peripheral blood, obtained 28 days after the second AZD1222 dose.

The CDR3 spells CASSLAGGALYNEQFF. The DNA for the CDR3 is TGTGCCAGCAGCTTGGCGGGCGGGGCCCTTTACAATGAGCAGTTCTTC. The chain combines TRBV5-4 with TRBJ2-1; the D gene is possibly TRBD2 (6 bases). The length of the CDR3 is 16 residues. From germline, CDR1 is SGHNT and CDR2 YYREEE (reference sequence). Trimming left V 0 bases short and J 4 bases short, with 14 bases between.